Listed below are T cell receptor beta chains from one sample, sequenced in a study of cytomegalovirus exposure and HLA in healthy donors. TCRdb's copy holds only in-frame clones and misses some; the assay was immunoSEQ multiplex PCR. The profile covers roughly 120,000 clones, with 70% to 85% appearing a single time and about 2.7% taken by the ten largest. Sequencing was carried out using PBMCs. These receptor sequences come from a woman aged 18-30 years in good health and CMV-seronegative. Both conserved end residues are part of each CDR3. A D gene is named only where the DNA matches it firmly. The listing skips clone size in some rows; elsewhere it reads once, few, many or a size class.

- TRBD1 TRBJ1-5 TRBV7-8 TGTGCCAGCAGCTCGACAGGGTTAGTCAATCAGCCCCAGCATTTT CASSSTGLVNQPQHF
- - TRBJ2-6 TRBV6-1 TGTGCCAGCAGTGAACAGGGCACGGGGGCCAACGTCCTGACTTTC CASSEQGTGANVLTF
- - TRBJ1-2 TRBV27 TGTGCCAGCAGTCCACAGGGTCGATCGGGCTACACCTTC CASSPQGRSGYTF
- - TRBJ2-1 TRBV11-3 TGTGCCAGCAGCTTAGTCGCTAGCAGCAATGAGCAGTTCTTC CASSLVASSNEQFF
- TRBD1 TRBJ1-1 TRBV12-5 TGTGCTAGTGCTCGACAGGGAGTCACTGAAGCTTTCTTT CASARQGVTEAFF
- - TRBJ1-6 TRBV7-9 TGTGCCAGCAGCCTTGAGGGGACAACGCGTAATTCACCCCTCCACTTT CASSLEGTTRNSPLHF
once TRBD1 TRBJ1-5 TRBV27 TGTGCCAGCAGTTTCAGGGGGCAGAACAATCAGCCCCAGCATTTT CASSFRGQNNQPQHF
- TRBD1 TRBJ1-3 TRBV12-5 TGTGCTAGTGCCCCGGACAGGATCTCTGGAAACACCATATATTTT CASAPDRISGNTIYF
once - TRBJ1-1 TRBV4-3 TGCGCCAGCAGCCAAGATGGGGGGTCCGCTGAAGCTTTCTTT CASSQDGGSAEAFF
- TRBD1 TRBJ1-5 TRBV6-1 TGTGCCAGCAGTCCGGACAGGACCAATCAGCCCCAGCATTTT CASSPDRTNQPQHF
- TRBD1 TRBJ1-1 TRBV27 TGTGCCAGCAGTTTACGGGACAGGGGATTAAACACTGAAGCTTTCTTT CASSLRDRGLNTEAFF
once TRBD1 TRBJ2-2 TRBV6-5 TGTGCCGGGGGCACGACAGGGGGAACCGGGGAGCTGTTTTTT CAGGTTGGTGELFF
- - TRBJ1-4 TRBV25-1 TGTGCCAGCAGTGAATATAGCCCCGTTGCAACTAATGAAAAACTGTTTTTT CASSEYSPVATNEKLFF
once TRBD2 TRBJ2-3 TRBV7-6 TGTGCCAGCAGCTCACTAGGACTAGCGGGAGGGTCAGATACGCAGTATTTT CASSSLGLAGGSDTQYF
- - TRBJ1-2 TRBV21-1 TGTGCCAGCAGCGGCCCCACAGGGGTGGGTTGGCATGGCTACACCTTC CASSGPTGVGWHGYTF
- TRBD1 TRBJ1-2 TRBV28 TGTGCCAGCAGTCTTATAGGGGACATAGGACAGGCTGGCTACACCTTC CASSLIGDIGQAGYTF
once - TRBJ1-2 TRBV23-1 TGCGCCAGCAGTTGGAGGGTCTCATGGGGCTACACCTTC CASSWRVSWGYTF
- - TRBJ1-4 TRBV28 TGTGCCAGCAGTTTCGTCCGGCGGGGTAATGAAAAACTGTTTTTT CASSFVRRGNEKLFF
- - TRBJ2-7 TRBV27 TGTGCCAGCAGTTATGACGGGAATACCTACGAGCAGTACTTC CASSYDGNTYEQYF
- - TRBJ1-4 TRBV30 TGTGCCTGGAGTCGACAGCTTAATGAAAAACTGTTTTTT CAWSRQLNEKLFF
- - TRBJ2-5 TRBV4-1 TGCGCCAGCAGCGAAAGGGGGAGGGGGGGGTTCCAAGAGACCCAGTACTTC CASSERGRGGFQETQYF
- - TRBJ2-2 TRBV6-6 TGTGCCAGCAGTTACGGGGGCGGCGGCACCGGGGAGCTGTTTTTT CASSYGGGGTGELFF
- TRBD1 TRBJ1-2 TRBV11-3 TGTGCCAGCAGCTTAGATTGGGACAGGTCCTCAGCTAACTATGGCTACACCTTC CASSLDWDRSSANYGYTF
- TRBD2 TRBJ2-5 TRBV4-1 TGCGCCAGCAGCCAAGATCTTGTTGTAGCGGGAGAGGTGTGGACCCAGTACTTC CASSQDLVVAGEVWTQYF
- - TRBJ2-2 TRBV28 TGTGCCAGCAGTTTCGGGCAGGGGTTGACCACCGGGGAGCTGTTTTTT CASSFGQGLTTGELFF
- - TRBJ2-5 TRBV30 TGTGCCTGGAGTGTCAGGGCCGGCCAGACCCAGTACTTC CAWSVRAGQTQYF
- TRBD1 TRBJ2-5 TRBV5-1 TGCGCCAGCAGGCAACAGGGGGATCAAGAGACCCAGTACTTC CASRQQGDQETQYF
- TRBD1 TRBJ1-2 TRBV4-2 TGTGCCAGCAGCCAAACGGGACAGCACAAAGGCTACACCTTC CASSQTGQHKGYTF
few - TRBJ1-4 TRBV2 TGTGCCAGCAGGGGACTTGTGGGGGTGTTTTTT CASRGLVGVFF
- TRBD2 TRBJ2-7 TRBV7-8 TGTGCCAGCAGCTCCGGGACTAGCGGGAGCCTCACCGAGCAGTACTTC CASSSGTSGSLTEQYF
- - TRBJ1-4 TRBV30 TGTGCCTGGGACGGGGGACGTTCGGGGAAACTGTTTTTT CAWDGGRSGKLFF
- TRBD1 TRBJ1-1 TRBV18 TGTGCCAGCTCACCATTGGATGGGACAGCTGAAGCTTTCTTT CASSPLDGTAEAFF
- TRBD1 TRBJ1-5 TRBV6-6 TGTGCCAGCGAAGGGACAGGGGGCGGTCAGCCCCAGCATTTT CASEGTGGGQPQHF
few - TRBJ1-4 TRBV6-6 TGTGCCAGCAGAAAACAGGGTTCTAATGAAAAACTGTTTTTT CASRKQGSNEKLFF
- - TRBJ1-3 TRBV6-5 TGTGCCAGCAGTTACAAGACATCAGGCGGAAACACCATATATTTT CASSYKTSGGNTIYF
- - TRBJ2-5 TRBV7-2 TGTGCCAGCAGCCTCCAAGCCAGGGAGACCCAGTACTTC CASSLQARETQYF
- TRBD2 TRBJ2-7 TRBV6-1 TGTGCCAGCAGTGAAGTAGCGGGGTCCTACGAGCAGTACTTC CASSEVAGSYEQYF
- - TRBJ2-2 TRBV11-3 TGTGCCAGCAGCTTAGAACTACACGGGGAGCTGTTTTTT CASSLELHGELFF
- TRBD2 TRBJ2-7 TRBV6-4 TGTGCCAGCCGGACTAGCGGGGCTGAACTCTCCTACGAGCAGTACTTC CASRTSGAELSYEQYF
- TRBD2 TRBJ2-5 TRBV11-3 TGTGCCAGCAGCCCCCGGGACTACTACCAAGAGACCCAGTACTTC CASSPRDYYQETQYF
- TRBD2 TRBJ2-1 TRBV5-1 TGCGCCAGCAGTTTTGGGGGGGACAATGAGCAGTTCTTC CASSFGGDNEQFF
- - TRBJ2-7 TRBV15 TGTGCCACCAGCAGAGATCGGGAAGGTACCTACGAGCAGTACTTC CATSRDREGTYEQYF
- - TRBJ2-2 TRBV13 TGTGCCAGCAGCCGAGGGAACACCGGGGAGCTGTTTTTT CASSRGNTGELFF
- - TRBJ2-5 TRBV25-1 TGTGCCCTACCGGGCAGTAGGAGGGAGACCCAGTACTTC CALPGSRRETQYF
- - TRBJ2-3 TRBV20-1 TGCAGTGCTCAGCAGCGGGATACGCAGTATTTT CSAQQRDTQYF
- TRBD2 TRBJ2-1 TRBV6-1 TGTGCCAGCACTATTGGACTAGCGGGAAGCAATGAGCAGTTCTTC CASTIGLAGSNEQFF
- TRBD1 TRBJ1-1 TRBV2 TGTGCCAGCAGCGGGACAGGAGAACACACTGAAGCTTTCTTT CASSGTGEHTEAFF
- - TRBJ1-1 TRBV27 TGTGCCAGCAGTTCCCGTCTGGGGCGATTATACACTGAAGCTTTCTTT CASSSRLGRLYTEAFF
once TRBD1 TRBJ1-1 TRBV11-2 TGTGCCAGCAGCTTAGGACAGGGTCCCACTGAAGCTTTCTTT CASSLGQGPTEAFF
few - TRBJ2-5 TRBV4-1 TGCGCCAGCAGCCACCTAGGGACTGGCCAAGAGACCCAGTACTTC CASSHLGTGQETQYF
- - TRBJ2-3 TRBV7-7 TGTGCTAGCAGCTTAGCGCTCCGGACAGATACGCAGTATTTT CASSLALRTDTQYF
- TRBD1 TRBJ2-7 TRBV7-8 TGTGCCAGCAGCTTAGGGACAGGGGGGATTGATTCGTACGAGCAGTACTTC CASSLGTGGIDSYEQYF